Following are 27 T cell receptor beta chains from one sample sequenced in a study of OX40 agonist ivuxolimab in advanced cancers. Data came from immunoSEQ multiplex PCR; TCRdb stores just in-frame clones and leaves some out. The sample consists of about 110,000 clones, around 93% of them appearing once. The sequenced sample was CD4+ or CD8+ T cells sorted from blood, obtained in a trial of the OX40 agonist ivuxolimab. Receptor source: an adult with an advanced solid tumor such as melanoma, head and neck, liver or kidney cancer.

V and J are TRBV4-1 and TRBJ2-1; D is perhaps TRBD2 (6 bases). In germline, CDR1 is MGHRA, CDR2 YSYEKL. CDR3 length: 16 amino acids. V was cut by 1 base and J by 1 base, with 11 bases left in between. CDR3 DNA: TGCGCCAGCAGCCAAGCCGCTAGCGTTTCCTACAATGAGCAGTTCTTC. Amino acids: CASSQAASVSYNEQFF.

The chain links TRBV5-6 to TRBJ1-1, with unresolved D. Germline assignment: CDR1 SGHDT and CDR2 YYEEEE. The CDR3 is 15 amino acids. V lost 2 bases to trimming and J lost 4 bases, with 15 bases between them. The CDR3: CASSFVGFGGTEAFF. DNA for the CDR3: TGTGCCAGCAGCTTCGTGGGGTTTGGAGGCACTGAAGCTTTCTTT.

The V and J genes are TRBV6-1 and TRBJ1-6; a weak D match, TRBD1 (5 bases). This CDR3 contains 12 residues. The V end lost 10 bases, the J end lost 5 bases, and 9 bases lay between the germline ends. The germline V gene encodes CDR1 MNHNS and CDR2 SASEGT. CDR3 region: CATTVNNSPLHF. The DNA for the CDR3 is TGTGCCACGACAGTCAATAATTCACCCCTCCACTTT.

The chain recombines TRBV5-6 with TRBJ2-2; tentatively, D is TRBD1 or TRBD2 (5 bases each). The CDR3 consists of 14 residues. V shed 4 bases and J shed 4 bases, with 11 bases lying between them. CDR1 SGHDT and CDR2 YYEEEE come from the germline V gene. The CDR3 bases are TGTGCCAGCAGCCTGGTAGGGACCACCGGGGAGCTGTTTTTT. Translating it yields CASSLVGTTGELFF.

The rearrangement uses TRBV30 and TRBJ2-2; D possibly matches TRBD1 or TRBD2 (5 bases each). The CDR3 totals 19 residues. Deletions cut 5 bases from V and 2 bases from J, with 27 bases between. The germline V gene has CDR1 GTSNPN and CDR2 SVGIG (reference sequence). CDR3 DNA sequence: TGTGCCTGGGGTGCAGTTGGGGCGGGCTGGGCCCCAAACACCGGGGAGCTGTTTTTT. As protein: CAWGAVGAGWAPNTGELFF.

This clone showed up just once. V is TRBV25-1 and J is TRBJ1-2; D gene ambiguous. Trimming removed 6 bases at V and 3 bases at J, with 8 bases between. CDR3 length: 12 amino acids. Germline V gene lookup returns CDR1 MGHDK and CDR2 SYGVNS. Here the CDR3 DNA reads TGTGCCAGCAGCCGCGGAGACTATGGCTACACCTTC. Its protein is CASSRGDYGYTF.

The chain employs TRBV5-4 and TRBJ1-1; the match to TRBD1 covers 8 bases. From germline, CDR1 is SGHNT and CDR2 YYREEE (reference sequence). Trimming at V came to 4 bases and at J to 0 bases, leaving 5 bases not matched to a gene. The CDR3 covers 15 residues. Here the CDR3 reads CASSIFRGLNTEAFF. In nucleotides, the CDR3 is TGTGCCAGCAGCATCTTCAGGGGGCTGAACACTGAAGCTTTCTTT.

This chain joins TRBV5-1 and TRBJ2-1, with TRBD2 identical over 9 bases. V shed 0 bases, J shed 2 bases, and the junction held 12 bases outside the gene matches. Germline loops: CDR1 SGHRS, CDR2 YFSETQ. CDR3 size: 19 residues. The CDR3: CASSLAVGLAGGPYNEQFF. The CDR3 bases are TGCGCCAGCAGCTTGGCTGTGGGCCTCGCGGGGGGGCCCTACAATGAGCAGTTCTTC.

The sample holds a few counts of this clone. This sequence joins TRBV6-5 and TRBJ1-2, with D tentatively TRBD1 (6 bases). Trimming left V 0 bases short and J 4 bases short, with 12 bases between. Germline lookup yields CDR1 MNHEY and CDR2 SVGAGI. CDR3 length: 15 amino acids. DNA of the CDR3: TGTGCCAGCAGTTACTCCCTAACAGGGATCTATGGCTACACCTTC. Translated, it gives CASSYSLTGIYGYTF.

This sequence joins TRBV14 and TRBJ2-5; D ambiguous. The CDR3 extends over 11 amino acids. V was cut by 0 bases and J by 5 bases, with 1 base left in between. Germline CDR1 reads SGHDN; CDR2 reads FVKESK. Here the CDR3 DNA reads TGTGCCAGCAGCCAAGACGAGACCCAGTACTTC. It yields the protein CASSQDETQYF.

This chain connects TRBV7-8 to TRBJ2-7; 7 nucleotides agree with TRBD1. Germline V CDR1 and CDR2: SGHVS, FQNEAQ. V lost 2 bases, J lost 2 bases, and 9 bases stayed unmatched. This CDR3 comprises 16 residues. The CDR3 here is CASSLMSRQGAYEQYF. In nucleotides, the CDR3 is TGTGCCAGCAGCTTAATGAGCCGACAGGGAGCCTACGAGCAGTACTTC.

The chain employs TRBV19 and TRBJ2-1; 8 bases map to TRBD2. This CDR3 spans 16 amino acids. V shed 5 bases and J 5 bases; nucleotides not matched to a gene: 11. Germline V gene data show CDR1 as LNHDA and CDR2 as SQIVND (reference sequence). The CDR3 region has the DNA TGTGCCAGTAGTTCCTGGTTGGGACTAGGGGACAATGAGCAGTTCTTC. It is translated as CASSSWLGLGDNEQFF.

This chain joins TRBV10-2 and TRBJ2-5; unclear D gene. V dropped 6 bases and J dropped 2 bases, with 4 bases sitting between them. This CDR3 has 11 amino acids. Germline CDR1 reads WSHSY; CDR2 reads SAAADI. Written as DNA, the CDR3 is TGCGCCAGCAGGGTACAAGAGACCCAGTACTTC. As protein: CASRVQETQYF.

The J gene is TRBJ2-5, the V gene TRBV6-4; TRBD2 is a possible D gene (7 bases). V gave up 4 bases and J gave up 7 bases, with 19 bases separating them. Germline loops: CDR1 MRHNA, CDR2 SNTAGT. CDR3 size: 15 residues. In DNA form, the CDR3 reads TGTGCCAGCAGTGTAAATGCGGGGGCTCGGGGGACCCAGTACTTC. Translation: CASSVNAGARGTQYF.

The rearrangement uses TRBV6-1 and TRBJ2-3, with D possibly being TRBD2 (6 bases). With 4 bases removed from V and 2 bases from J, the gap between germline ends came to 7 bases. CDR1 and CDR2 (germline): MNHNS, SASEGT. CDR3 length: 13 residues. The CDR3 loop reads CASSGGVTDTQYF. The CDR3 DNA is TGTGCCAGCAGTGGCGGGGTCACAGATACGCAGTATTTT.

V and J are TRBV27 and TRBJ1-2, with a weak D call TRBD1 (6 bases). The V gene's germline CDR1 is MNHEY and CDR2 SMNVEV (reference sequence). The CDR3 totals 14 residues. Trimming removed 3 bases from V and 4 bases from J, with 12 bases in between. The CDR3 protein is CASSFSGQSYGYTF. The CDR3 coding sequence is TGTGCCAGCAGTTTTTCCGGACAGAGCTATGGCTACACCTTC.

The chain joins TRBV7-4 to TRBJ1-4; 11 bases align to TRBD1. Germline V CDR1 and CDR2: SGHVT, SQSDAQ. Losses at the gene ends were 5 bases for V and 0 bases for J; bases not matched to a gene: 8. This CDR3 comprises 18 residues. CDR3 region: CASSPRTGGIATNEKLFF. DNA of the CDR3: TGTGCCAGCAGCCCGAGGACAGGGGGCATCGCAACTAATGAAAAACTGTTTTTT.

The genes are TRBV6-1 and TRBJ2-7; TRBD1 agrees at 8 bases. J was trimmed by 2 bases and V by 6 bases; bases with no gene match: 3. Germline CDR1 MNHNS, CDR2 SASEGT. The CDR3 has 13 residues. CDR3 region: CASRMTGAYEQYF. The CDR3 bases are TGTGCCAGCAGGATGACAGGGGCCTACGAGCAGTACTTC.

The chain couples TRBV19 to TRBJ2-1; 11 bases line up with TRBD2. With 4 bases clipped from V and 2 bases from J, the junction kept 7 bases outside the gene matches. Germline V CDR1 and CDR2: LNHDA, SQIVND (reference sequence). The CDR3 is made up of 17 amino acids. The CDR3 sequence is CASSTRSGGAAYNEQFF. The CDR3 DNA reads TGTGCCAGTAGTACCCGTAGCGGGGGGGCCGCCTACAATGAGCAGTTCTTC.

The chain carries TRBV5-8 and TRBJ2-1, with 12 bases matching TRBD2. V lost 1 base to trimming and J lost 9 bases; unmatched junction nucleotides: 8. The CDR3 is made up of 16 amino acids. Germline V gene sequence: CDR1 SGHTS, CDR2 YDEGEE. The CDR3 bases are TGTGCCAGCAGCTTGCGCCGACTAGCGGGAGCGGCTGAGCAGTTCTTC. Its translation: CASSLRRLAGAAEQFF.

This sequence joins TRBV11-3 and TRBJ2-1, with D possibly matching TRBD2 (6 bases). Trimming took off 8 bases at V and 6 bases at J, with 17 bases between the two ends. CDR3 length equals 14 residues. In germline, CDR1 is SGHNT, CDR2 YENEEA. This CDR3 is CASRAPRSGNEQFF. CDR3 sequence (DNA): TGTGCCAGCCGGGCCCCCCGTAGCGGCAATGAGCAGTTCTTC.

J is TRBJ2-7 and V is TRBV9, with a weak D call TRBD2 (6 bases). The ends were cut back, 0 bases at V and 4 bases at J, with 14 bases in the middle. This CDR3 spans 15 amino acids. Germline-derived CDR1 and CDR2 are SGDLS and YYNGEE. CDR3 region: CASSVGGEALYEQYF. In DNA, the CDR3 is TGTGCCAGCAGCGTAGGCGGGGAGGCCCTTTACGAGCAGTACTTC.

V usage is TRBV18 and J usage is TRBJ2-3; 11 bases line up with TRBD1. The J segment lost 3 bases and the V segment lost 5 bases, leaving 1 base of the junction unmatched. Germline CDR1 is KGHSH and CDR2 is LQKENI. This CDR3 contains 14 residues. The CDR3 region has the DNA TGTGCCAGCTCAAGGGACAGGGGGACAGATACGCAGTATTTT. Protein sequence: CASSRDRGTDTQYF.

In DNA form, the CDR3 reads TGTGCCAGTCGAAGGGGAGCCTACGAGCAGTACTTC. This translates into CASRRGAYEQYF. The J gene is TRBJ2-7, the V gene TRBV6-5, with D perhaps assigned TRBD1 or TRBD2 (5 bases each). V was clipped by 9 bases and J by 2 bases, with 11 bases between them. The length of the CDR3 is 12 residues. The V gene's germline CDR1 is MNHEY and CDR2 SVGAGI.

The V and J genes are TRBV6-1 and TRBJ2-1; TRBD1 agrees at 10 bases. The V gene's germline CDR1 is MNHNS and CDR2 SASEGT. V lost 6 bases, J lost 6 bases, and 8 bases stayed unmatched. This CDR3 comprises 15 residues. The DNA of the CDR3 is TGTGCCAGCAGACCGACAGGGGGCGGTTCCAATGAGCAGTTCTTC. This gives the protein CASRPTGGGSNEQFF.

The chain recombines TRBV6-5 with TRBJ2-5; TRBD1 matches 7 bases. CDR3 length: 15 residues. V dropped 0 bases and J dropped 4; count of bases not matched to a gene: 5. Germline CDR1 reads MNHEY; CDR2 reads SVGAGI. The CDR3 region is CASSYSRGRLETQYF. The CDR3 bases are TGTGCCAGCAGTTACTCAAGGGGGCGGTTAGAGACCCAGTACTTC.

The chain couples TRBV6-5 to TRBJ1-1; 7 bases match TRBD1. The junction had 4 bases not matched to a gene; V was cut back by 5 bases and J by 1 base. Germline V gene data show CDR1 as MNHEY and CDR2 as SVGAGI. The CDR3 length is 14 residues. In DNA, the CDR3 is TGTGCCAGCAGTAGAGACAGGGAGAACACTGAAGCTTTCTTT. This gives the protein CASSRDRENTEAFF.